The 5 T cell receptor beta chains listed next were all sequenced from one sample in a study of human T cells and chemical hapten exposure. Time point reported: patch test 2, 6 weeks after DPC sensitization. The treatment is: therapeutic diphenylcyclopropenone sensitization with weekly scalp DPC. TCRdb recomputed calls from the RACE reads with MiXCR, one row per CDR3 protein. The profile shows 140,000 or so distinct CDR3 sequences, over 9.5% of them singletons. Sequencing was performed on whole blood, taken in connection with sensitization to the hapten diphenylcyclopropenone (DPC). These receptor sequences come from a woman between 45 and 60 years old with alopecia areata. Some clones in this sample may be carry-over from other donors' samples.

In this sample, this clonotype turned up many times. The chain links TRBV4-1 to TRBJ2-1; D is undetermined. V lost 0 bases to trimming and J lost 5 bases, with 17 bases between them. This CDR3 has 17 amino acids. Germline V gives CDR1 MGHRA, CDR2 YSYEKL. CDR3 nucleotide sequence: TGCGCCAGCAGCCAAGATGCCGCCCGGAGATACAACAATGAGCAGTTCTTC. Translating it yields CASSQDAARRYNNEQFF.

The V call is TRBV7-2, the J call TRBJ1-4; 7 bases match TRBD1. Germline V gene sequence: CDR1 SGHTA, CDR2 FQGNSA. The CDR3 is made up of 15 amino acids. After removal of 2 bases from V and 7 bases from J, the junction contained 7 bases not matched to a gene. In DNA form, the CDR3 reads TGTGCCAGCAGCTTATCAGGGGGGGAGAGTGAAAAACTGTTTTTT. Translating it yields CASSLSGGESEKLFF.

The V call is TRBV4-1, the J call TRBJ1-2; 8 bases are a match to TRBD1. V shed 5 bases and J 3 bases; nucleotides not matched to a gene: 8. CDR3 length: 15 residues. In germline, CDR1 is MGHRA, CDR2 YSYEKL. CDR3: CASSAGQGGDYGYTF. The CDR3 DNA reads TGCGCCAGCAGCGCAGGACAGGGAGGCGACTATGGCTACACCTTC.

In its sample, this clonotype was seen a few times. V and J are TRBV11-1 and TRBJ2-3; 8 bases line up with TRBD2. The V segment lost 5 bases and the J segment 0 bases; nucleotides outside the gene matches: 25. Germline V lookup: CDR1 SGHAT, CDR2 FQDESV (reference sequence). The CDR3 has 22 amino acids. CDR3 sequence (DNA): TGTGCCAGCAGCCGCCCGGACCCCGGGACTAGGCCCGACCTAACTAGCACAGATACGCAGTATTTT. As protein: CASSRPDPGTRPDLTSTDTQYF.

This chain joins TRBV20-1 and TRBJ1-1; maybe TRBD1 (5 bases). V was clipped by 0 bases and J by 4 bases, with 18 bases between them. The CDR3 contains 16 residues. CDR1 and CDR2 (germline): DFQATT, SNEGSKA (reference sequence). The CDR3 spells CSARDSLGARGTEAFF. The CDR3 DNA is TGCAGTGCTAGAGACTCGCTCGGGGCTCGGGGCACTGAAGCTTTCTTT.